A single sample is the source of the 15 T cell receptor beta chains below, sequenced in a study of blood T cells in healthy people across ages. The second PCR ran about 6 to 12 cycles with a sample-barcoded 5' primer and J-beta primers. From the 5' RACE reads, TCRdb called clonotypes with MiXCR, one entry per CDR3 protein. Among 700,000 or so distinct CDR3 sequences listed, over 40% were seen once. The sample was blood. The origin of the receptors is a man older than 75 in good health.

This chain links TRBV5-1 with TRBJ1-2; 7 bases map to TRBD1. V dropped 4 bases and J dropped 4; count of bases not matched to a gene: 7. Germline V gene data show CDR1 as SGHRS and CDR2 as YFSETQ. This CDR3 contains 14 residues. CDR3: CASSQGQSSYGYTF. The CDR3 DNA reads as TGCGCCAGCAGCCAGGGACAGTCGTCCTATGGCTACACCTTC. Based on the CDR3 plus reference TRBV5-1 and TRBJ1-2, the full variable domain is KAGVTQTPRYLIKTRGQQVTLSCSPISGHRSVSWYQQTPGQGLQFLFEYFSETQRNKGNFPGRFSGRQFSNSRSEMNVSTLELGDSALYLCASSQGQSSYGYTFGSGTRLTVV.

The rearrangement uses TRBV7-2 and TRBJ2-5; no clear D gene. From germline, CDR1 is SGHTA and CDR2 FQGNSA. V dropped 5 bases and J dropped 11 bases, with 21 bases sitting between them. The CDR3 runs to 14 residues. CDR3: CASSPIGRRNEQYF. In DNA, the CDR3 is TGTGCCAGCAGCCCTATAGGACGGAGAAATGAGCAGTACTTC.

This clonotype has at least ten counts. The chain is built from TRBV7-2 and TRBJ2-6, with D unclear. The CDR3 covers 14 residues. Trimming removed 5 bases from V and 0 bases from J, with 5 bases in between. In germline, CDR1 is SGHTA, CDR2 FQGNSA. The CDR3, as DNA: TGTGCCAGCAGCACCAACTCTGGGGCCAACGTCCTGACTTTC. Its protein product is CASSTNSGANVLTF.

This clonotype was counted many times. The V and J genes are TRBV20-1 and TRBJ2-1, with 9 bases fitting TRBD2. Germline-derived CDR1 and CDR2 are DFQATT and SNEGSKA (reference sequence). The CDR3 length is 16 residues. V lost 0 bases, J lost 9 bases, and 12 bases stayed unmatched. The CDR3 DNA reads TGCAGTGCTAGAGATCACCAGCGGGGGGATTCCGGTGAGCAGTTCTTC. It is translated as CSARDHQRGDSGEQFF.

The chain uses TRBV30 and TRBJ1-5; the D gene is possibly TRBD1 (5 bases). Germline V gives CDR1 GTSNPN, CDR2 SVGIG (reference sequence). This CDR3 contains 13 residues. The V and J ends lost 2 bases and 3 bases respectively, with 8 bases between them. Here the CDR3 DNA reads TGTGCCTGGAGTCGGGGCGCCAATCAGCCCCAGCATTTT. Translated, it gives CAWSRGANQPQHF.

This clonotype was seen repeatedly, ten times or more. The chain links TRBV7-2 to TRBJ2-7; perhaps TRBD1 as D (6 bases). Germline V CDR1 and CDR2: SGHTA, FQGNSA. This CDR3 is built from 13 residues. V lost 5 bases to trimming and J lost 2 bases, with 10 bases between them. As DNA, the CDR3 is TGTGCCAGCAGCCCCCGACAGGCCTACGAGCAGTACTTC. Residues: CASSPRQAYEQYF. Variable domain in full (rest from reference TRBV7-2 and TRBJ2-7): GAGVSQSPSNKVTEKGKDVELRCDPISGHTALYWYRQSLGQGLEFLIYFQGNSAPDKSGLPSDRFSAERTGGSVSTLTIQRTQQEDSAVYLCASSPRQAYEQYFGPGTRLTVT.

This clonotype was picked up one time. The gene calls are TRBV7-9 and TRBJ2-7, with D maybe TRBD2 (6 bases). V dropped 5 bases and J dropped 4 bases, with 18 bases sitting between them. Germline V CDR1 and CDR2: SEHNR, FQNEAQ (reference sequence). The CDR3 has 15 amino acids. CDR3 in amino acids: CASSPRLDGQYEQYF. The CDR3, as DNA: TGTGCCAGCAGCCCTCGACTAGACGGGCAATACGAGCAGTACTTC. Based on the CDR3 plus reference TRBV7-9 and TRBJ2-7, the full variable domain is DTGVSQNPRHKITKRGQNVTFRCDPISEHNRLYWYRQTLGQGPEFLTYFQNEAQLEKSRLLSDRFSAERPKGSFSTLEIQRTEQGDSAMYLCASSPRLDGQYEQYFGPGTRLTVT.

The genes are TRBV4-1 and TRBJ2-1; 7 bases match TRBD1. Germline values: CDR1 MGHRA, CDR2 YSYEKL. The ends lost 0 bases at V and 8 bases at J; junction bases unmatched: 4. This CDR3 has 14 residues. CDR3 in amino acids: CASSQDPGQDEQFF. CDR3 nucleotides: TGCGCCAGCAGCCAAGATCCCGGACAGGATGAGCAGTTCTTC.

In this sample, this clonotype turned up many times. V usage is TRBV3-1 and J usage is TRBJ2-7; no definite D call. V dropped 1 base and J dropped 7 bases, with 5 bases sitting between them. This CDR3 spans 11 amino acids. From germline, CDR1 is LGHDT and CDR2 YNNKEL (reference sequence). Here the CDR3 DNA reads TGTGCCAGCAGCCAAGGTACTGAGCAGTACTTC. This codes for CASSQGTEQYF.

This clonotype was observed a few times. V gene TRBV10-2 combines with J gene TRBJ2-7, with a tentative D call TRBD2 (6 bases). Germline V lookup: CDR1 WSHSY, CDR2 SAAADI. This CDR3 comprises 14 residues. Trimming took 7 bases from V and 0 from J, leaving 13 bases between them. The CDR3 sequence: CASKVGRSSYEQYF. CDR3 sequence (DNA): TGCGCCAGCAAGGTTGGGAGGAGCTCCTACGAGCAGTACTTC.

This clonotype came up a few times. The J gene is TRBJ2-1, the V gene TRBV6-2 or TRBV6-3; unclear D gene. The V end lost 2 bases, the J end lost 5 bases, and 7 bases lay between the germline ends. The germline gives CDR1 MNHEY, CDR2 SVGEGT. The CDR3 is 13 residues long. CDR3 in amino acids: CASSYGQNNEQFF. The CDR3 DNA reads TGTGCCAGCAGTTACGGCCAGAACAATGAGCAGTTCTTC.

As regards this clonotype: Just one base apart from a much larger clone, this may be a read error. J is TRBJ2-5 and V is TRBV29-1, with 10 bases lining up with TRBD1. The end of the DNA is better explained by TRBJ2-7, so the J call may be wrong. The CDR3 loop spans 16 amino acids. CDR1 and CDR2 from the germline V gene are SQVTM and ANQGSEA. The CDR3 is CSVESRQGAMKNEQYF. CDR3 DNA: TGCAGCGTTGAGTCCCGACAGGGGGCAATGAAAAACGAGCAGTACTTC.

In this sample, this clonotype turned up a few times. V usage is TRBV7-2 and J usage is TRBJ2-5; D possibly corresponds to TRBD1 (6 bases). V gave up 0 bases and J gave up 1 base, with 18 bases separating them. Looked up from germline, CDR1 is SGHTA and CDR2 is FQGNSA. This CDR3 comprises 18 residues. The CDR3 protein is CASSLASGGSGAQETQYF. The CDR3 coding sequence is TGTGCCAGCAGCTTAGCGAGTGGCGGGTCAGGGGCCCAAGAGACCCAGTACTTC.

This chain links TRBV9 with TRBJ2-1, with D maybe TRBD2 (5 bases). Germline CDR1 and CDR2: SGDLS and YYNGEE. This CDR3 region has 14 residues. V lost 4 bases, J lost 1 base, and 9 bases lay in between. The CDR3, as DNA: TGTGCCAGCAGCCAACTAGGGTCCTACAATGAGCAGTTCTTC. It translates to CASSQLGSYNEQFF.

A remark on this clonotype: The junction differs from germline at one of its ends, possibly a read error. V gene TRBV6-5 combines with J gene TRBJ2-3; D is unresolved. The CDR3 loop spans 16 amino acids. Germline V CDR1 and CDR2: MNHEY, SVGAGI. The CDR3 loop is CACSSSWALSTDTQYF. In nucleotides, the CDR3 is TGTGCCTGCAGTTCCTCCTGGGCCCTTAGCACAGATACGCAGTATTTT.